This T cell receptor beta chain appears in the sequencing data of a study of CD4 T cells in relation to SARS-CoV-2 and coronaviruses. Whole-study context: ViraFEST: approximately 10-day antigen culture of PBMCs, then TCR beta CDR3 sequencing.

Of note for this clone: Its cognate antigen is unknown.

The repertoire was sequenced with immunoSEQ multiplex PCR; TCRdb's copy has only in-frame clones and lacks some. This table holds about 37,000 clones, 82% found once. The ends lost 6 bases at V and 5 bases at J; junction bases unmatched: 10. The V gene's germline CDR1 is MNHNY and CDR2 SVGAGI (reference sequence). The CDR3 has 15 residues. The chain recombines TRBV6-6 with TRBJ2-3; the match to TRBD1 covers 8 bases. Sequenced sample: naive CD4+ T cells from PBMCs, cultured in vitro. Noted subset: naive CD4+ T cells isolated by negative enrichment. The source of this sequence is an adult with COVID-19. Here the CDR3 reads CASSRGQGGRDTQYF. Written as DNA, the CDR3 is TGTGCCAGCAGCCGCGGACAGGGAGGTAGAGATACGCAGTATTTT.